The TCR beta chain under discussion was sequenced for a study of cytomegalovirus exposure and HLA in healthy donors. The V gene's germline CDR1 is MNHNS and CDR2 SASEGT. This CDR3 is built from 15 residues. The trim removed 8 bases at V and 8 bases at J, leaving 17 bases unmatched. The method was immunoSEQ multiplex PCR; TCRdb's version includes in-frame clones alone and lacks a portion of them. The table includes more than 140,000 clones, 85% to 90% detected once. The chain employs TRBV6-1 and TRBJ1-2, with 7 nucleotides matching TRBD1. The sequenced material came from PBMCs. This clonotype originated in a young woman in good health and CMV-seropositive. CDR3 amino acids: CASSRQGPWEVGYTF. CDR3 bases: TGTGCCAGCTCAAGACAGGGACCTTGGGAAGTCGGCTACACCTTC.